This entry lists 30 T cell receptor beta chains sequenced from one sample in a study of shared clonotypes between healthy human individuals. The table came from immunoSEQ multiplex PCR; TCRdb's copy has only in-frame clones and leaves some out. Counted here are some 2,500,000 clones, approximately 94% occurring once; the ten biggest clones make up roughly 0.39%. The sequencing input was naive CD4+ T cells from PBMCs. Subset denoted: CD45RA+ positively selected. The source of these receptors is a man aged 18 to 29 in good health. Some clones in this sample may be carry-over from other donors' samples.

The chain carries TRBV10-3 and TRBJ2-4, with D perhaps TRBD2 (6 bases). V was trimmed by 4 bases and J by 8 bases, leaving 12 bases between them. The CDR3 spans 13 residues. Germline loops: CDR1 ENHRY, CDR2 SYGVKD. The DNA of the CDR3 is TGTGCCATCAGTGGGGGGGTCGGAGACATTCAGTACTTC. Its protein product is CAISGGVGDIQYF.

The V gene is TRBV29-1, the J gene TRBJ2-1; D possibly matches TRBD1 or TRBD2 (5 bases each). The V gene lost 6 bases and the J gene lost 0 bases, with 15 bases spanning the gap. Germline CDR1 SQVTM, CDR2 ANQGSEA. The CDR3 is 15 amino acids. The CDR3 coding sequence is TGCAGCGTCGGTCGGGGCCTAAGCTCCTACAATGAGCAGTTCTTC. Its protein product is CSVGRGLSSYNEQFF.

The chain links TRBV6-5 to TRBJ1-4, with D possibly matching TRBD1 (5 bases). The V gene's germline CDR1 is MNHEY and CDR2 SVGAGI. Trimming shortened V by 6 bases and J by 3 bases, and 8 bases separated the two germline ends. The CDR3 sequence is 13 residues long. The CDR3 region has the DNA TGTGCCAGCAGCAGGGAGGCTAATGAAAAACTGTTTTTT. Amino acid sequence: CASSREANEKLFF.

The V call is TRBV5-1, the J call TRBJ2-5, with D possibly called TRBD1 or TRBD2 (5 bases each). The J call could be wrong; TRBJ2-7 is a better fit for the DNA end. In germline, CDR1 is SGHRS, CDR2 YFSETQ. The CDR3 spans 13 residues. This CDR3 is CASSLTGHYEQYF. CDR3 in DNA: TGCGCCAGCAGCCTAACGGGGCACTACGAGCAGTACTTC.

This sequence joins TRBV5-6 and TRBJ2-5, with TRBD1 identical over 7 bases. V trimming: 7 bases; J trimming: 7 bases; junction bases outside the gene matches: 16. The CDR3 totals 15 residues. CDR1 and CDR2 (germline): SGHDT, YYEEEE. The CDR3 DNA sequence: TGTGCCAGCGGCCCCCGGACAGGTCTATCTCCGACCCAGTACTTC. Its protein product is CASGPRTGLSPTQYF. The full variable domain, its missing parts supplied by reference TRBV5-6 and TRBJ2-5, is DAGVTQSPTHLIKTRGQQVTLRCSPKSGHDTVSWYQQALGQGPQFIFQYYEEEERQRGNFPDRFSGHQFPNYSSELNVNALLLGDSALYLCASGPRTGLSPTQYFGPGTRLLVL.

With regard to this clone: This specimen includes other DNA sequences encoding the same CDR3. The chain is built from TRBV7-2 and TRBJ2-1; no reliable D call. The CDR3 consists of 15 residues. Germline values: CDR1 SGHTA, CDR2 FQGNSA. Trimming took 0 bases from V and 0 from J, leaving 6 bases between them. The CDR3 loop reads CASSLAGNSYNEQFF. CDR3 nucleotides: TGTGCCAGCAGCTTAGCCGGCAACTCCTACAATGAGCAGTTCTTC.

As regards this clone: The sample carries other DNA sequences with the same CDR3. The chain has TRBV7-8 and TRBJ1-5; D is uncertain. This CDR3 contains 13 residues. Deletions cut 3 bases from V and 1 base from J, with 4 bases between. Germline V CDR1 and CDR2: SGHVS, FQNEAQ. CDR3 region: CASSLNSNQPQHF. In DNA form, the CDR3 reads TGTGCCAGCAGCTTGAACAGCAATCAGCCCCAGCATTTT.

This sequence joins TRBV10-1 and TRBJ2-3; the D gene could be TRBD1 or TRBD2 (5 bases each). Germline CDR1 WNHNN, CDR2 SYGVQD (reference sequence). The V end lost 3 bases, the J end lost 1 base, and 11 bases lay between the germline ends. The CDR3 has 15 residues. The CDR3 region is CASSENGARTDTQYF. The CDR3 DNA sequence: TGCGCCAGCAGTGAAAACGGGGCTCGCACAGATACGCAGTATTTT.

CDR3 nucleotides: TGTGCCAGCAGTCCAGGGGTCATAGCGTACACAGATACGCAGTATTTT. Its protein product is CASSPGVIAYTDTQYF. The rearrangement uses TRBV27 and TRBJ2-3, with TRBD1 as a possible D gene (6 bases). CDR1 is MNHEY and CDR2 is SMNVEV in the germline V gene (reference sequence). The ends were cut back, 5 bases at V and 2 bases at J, with 17 bases in the middle. The CDR3 is 16 residues long.

This clone was recorded only once. V is TRBV7-9 and J is TRBJ2-5, with 8 bases fitting TRBD1. The CDR3 contains 15 residues. Germline V gives CDR1 SEHNR, CDR2 FQNEAQ (reference sequence). V was pared by 5 bases and J by 1 base, with 6 bases of the junction left unmatched. The CDR3 sequence: CASSQLGQGQETQYF. Here the CDR3 DNA reads TGTGCCAGCAGCCAACTCGGACAGGGCCAAGAGACCCAGTACTTC.

Written as DNA, the CDR3 is TGCGCCAGCAGCCAAGGGACTAGCGGAGGTCACGGGGAGCTGTTTTTT. This sequence encodes CASSQGTSGGHGELFF. The chain links TRBV5-1 to TRBJ2-2; the match to TRBD2 covers 11 bases. Germline lookup yields CDR1 SGHRS and CDR2 YFSETQ. The V gene end was trimmed by 4 bases and the J gene end by 7 bases; junction bases not matched to a gene: 9. CDR3 size: 16 residues.

This sequence joins TRBV5-1 and TRBJ2-3, with TRBD2 identical over 10 bases. V was clipped by 6 bases and J by 5 bases; unmatched bases: 18. Germline V gene sequence: CDR1 SGHRS, CDR2 YFSETQ. The CDR3 is 18 amino acids. CDR3 protein: CASTLLPEGAGGEDTQYF. DNA of the CDR3: TGCGCCAGCACCCTGCTCCCTGAGGGAGCGGGAGGGGAAGATACGCAGTATTTT. The whole variable domain, filled in from reference TRBV5-1 and TRBJ2-3, reads KAGVTQTPRYLIKTRGQQVTLSCSPISGHRSVSWYQQTPGQGLQFLFEYFSETQRNKGNFPGRFSGRQFSNSRSEMNVSTLELGDSALYLCASTLLPEGAGGEDTQYFGPGTRLTVL.

The chain joins TRBV18 to TRBJ2-3, with 7 positions matching TRBD2. V lost 3 bases and J lost 5; bases outside the gene matches: 8. Germline V CDR1 and CDR2: KGHSH, LQKENI. CDR3 length: 15 residues. The CDR3 spells CASSPWEASGDTQYF. In DNA, the CDR3 is TGTGCCAGCTCACCCTGGGAGGCTAGCGGAGATACGCAGTATTTT.

This clone appeared a single time. The V gene is TRBV19, the J gene TRBJ2-7; D call uncertain. V was trimmed by 2 bases and J by 4 bases, leaving 15 bases between them. The CDR3 covers 15 residues. Germline V gene lookup returns CDR1 LNHDA and CDR2 SQIVND (reference sequence). The CDR3 DNA is TGTGCCAGTAGTATAAATCTCGGAGCCGTGTACGAGCAGTACTTC. The encoded protein is CASSINLGAVYEQYF.

The V and J genes are TRBV29-1 and TRBJ2-3; D is unresolved. This CDR3 is built from 14 residues. Germline CDR1 reads SQVTM; CDR2 reads ANQGSEA. The ends were cut back, 7 bases at V and 0 bases at J, with 14 bases in the middle. CDR3 loop: CSALGARSTDTQYF. In DNA form, the CDR3 reads TGCAGCGCCCTTGGAGCGAGGAGCACAGATACGCAGTATTTT.

The rearrangement links TRBV14 to TRBJ2-5; D gene uncertain. Trimming removed 1 base at V and 2 bases at J, with 8 bases between. Germline V gene lookup returns CDR1 SGHDN and CDR2 FVKESK. This CDR3 spans 14 amino acids. CDR3 loop: CASSQVVSQETQYF. The DNA for the CDR3 is TGTGCCAGCAGCCAAGTCGTTAGTCAAGAGACCCAGTACTTC. The entire variable domain, with the rest obtained from reference TRBV14 and TRBJ2-5, is as follows: EAGVTQFPSHSVIEKGQTVTLRCDPISGHDNLYWYRRVMGKEIKFLLHFVKESKQDESGMPNNRFLAERTGGTYSTLKVQPAELEDSGVYFCASSQVVSQETQYFGPGTRLLVL.

The V call is TRBV5-8, the J call TRBJ2-1; D is possibly TRBD1 (6 bases). This CDR3 is 16 amino acids long. The germline CDR1 and CDR2 sequences are SGHTS and YDEGEE. The V end was cut by 4 bases, the J end by 8 bases, with 22 bases between. CDR3 nucleotides: TGTGCCAGCAGCAGGCCTCAGGGGCGCATGGGGTATGAGCAGTTCTTC. Amino acids: CASSRPQGRMGYEQFF.

This chain connects TRBV7-8 to TRBJ2-7; TRBD2 matches at 8 bases. V lost 6 bases, J lost 9 bases, and 13 bases stayed unmatched. This CDR3 spans 14 amino acids. Germline-derived CDR1 and CDR2 are SGHVS and FQNEAQ. Written as DNA, the CDR3 is TGTGCCAGCAGTCCCGGCCAGCGGGAGCGACGGCAGTACTTC. Its translation is CASSPGQRERRQYF.

The chain recombines TRBV6-1 with TRBJ1-5; D uncertain. The CDR3 is 14 amino acids. V lost 8 bases and J lost 2, with 13 bases in between. Germline V gives CDR1 MNHNS, CDR2 SASEGT. CDR3 amino acids: CASRELYGNQPQHF. CDR3 coding DNA: TGTGCCAGCCGGGAATTATATGGCAATCAGCCCCAGCATTTT.

This chain joins TRBV5-1 and TRBJ1-6; D is unresolved. V gave up 4 bases and J gave up 6 bases, with 11 bases separating them. The CDR3 sequence is 14 residues long. The germline gives CDR1 SGHRS, CDR2 YFSETQ. The CDR3 sequence: CASSATESNSPLHF. CDR3 coding DNA: TGCGCCAGCAGCGCAACAGAGTCTAATTCACCCCTCCACTTT.

V usage is TRBV18 and J usage is TRBJ1-4; D might be TRBD1 (5 bases). The CDR3 runs 14 residues. In germline, CDR1 is KGHSH, CDR2 LQKENI. Trimming left V 5 bases short and J 6 bases short, with 13 bases between. The CDR3 coding sequence is TGTGCCAGCTCATCGGGGCTTCAGGATGAAAAACTGTTTTTT. Its translation: CASSSGLQDEKLFF.

CDR3 DNA sequence: TGTGCCAGCAGCCTCCCGTGGGGGCCCCAGCATTTT. Protein sequence: CASSLPWGPQHF. The chain joins TRBV7-9 to TRBJ1-5; D is unresolved. V lost 5 bases, J lost 9 bases, and 11 bases lay in between. The CDR3 extends over 12 amino acids. Per the germline V gene, CDR1 is SEHNR and CDR2 is FQNEAQ (reference sequence). Drawing the rest from reference TRBV7-9 and TRBJ1-5, the complete variable domain is DTGVSQNPRHKITKRGQNVTFRCDPISEHNRLYWYRQTLGQGPEFLTYFQNEAQLEKSRLLSDRFSAERPKGSFSTLEIQRTEQGDSAMYLCASSLPWGPQHFGDGTRLSIL.

The chain couples TRBV28 to TRBJ2-7, with no clear D. The CDR3 runs 14 residues. V dropped 2 bases and J dropped 6 bases, with 14 bases sitting between them. Per germline, CDR1 MDHEN and CDR2 SYDVKM. CDR3 nucleotides: TGTGCCAGCAGTTTAATCGGCCACGCGGCCGAGCAGTACTTC. Translated: CASSLIGHAAEQYF.

The chain carries TRBV30 and TRBJ2-4; D is unresolved. Per the germline V gene, CDR1 is GTSNPN and CDR2 is SVGIG (reference sequence). The ends were cut back, 1 base at V and 2 bases at J, with 9 bases in the middle. The CDR3 runs to 14 residues. Here the CDR3 DNA reads TGTGCCTGGAGTGCCTTTACGACCAAAAACATTCAGTACTTC. It translates to CAWSAFTTKNIQYF.

This rearrangement joins TRBV27 to TRBJ2-7; D possibly matches TRBD1 or TRBD2 (6 bases each). V was clipped by 4 bases and J by 7 bases, with 23 bases between them. The CDR3 contains 16 residues. CDR1 and CDR2 from the germline V gene are MNHEY and SMNVEV (reference sequence). CDR3 sequence (DNA): TGTGCCAGCAGTTCTCCAAGAGGGGGGAGTATTGTGGAGCAGTACTTC. It is translated as CASSSPRGGSIVEQYF.

J is TRBJ2-4 and V is TRBV4-3, with D possibly matching TRBD1 (7 bases). The V end was cut by 4 bases, the J end by 1 base, with 17 bases between. This CDR3 spans 17 amino acids. Germline V gene data show CDR1 as LGHNA and CDR2 as YSLEER. In DNA, the CDR3 is TGCGCCAGCAGCCTAGGCGGGACAGCCCATGCCAAAAACATTCAGTACTTC. This encodes CASSLGGTAHAKNIQYF.

This clone was found once. The V and J genes are TRBV27 and TRBJ2-1, with D possibly matching TRBD2 (5 bases). From germline, CDR1 is MNHEY and CDR2 SMNVEV (reference sequence). The CDR3 spans 16 residues. Trimming removed 3 bases at V and 9 bases at J, with 21 bases between. The CDR3 is CASSFGRGKIDGEQFF. CDR3 bases: TGTGCCAGCAGTTTTGGGAGAGGCAAGATCGATGGTGAGCAGTTCTTC.

This clone is a singleton in its sample. The rearrangement links TRBV5-1 to TRBJ2-7; D possibly corresponds to TRBD1 (6 bases). This CDR3 region has 13 residues. From germline, CDR1 is SGHRS and CDR2 YFSETQ. V lost 0 bases and J 6 bases, leaving 10 bases between the germline ends. CDR3 nucleotides: TGCGCCAGCAGCTTGGTCCAGGGGATCGAGCAGTACTTC. Amino acid sequence: CASSLVQGIEQYF.

The chain employs TRBV18 and TRBJ2-3; D gene unclear. Trimming took 4 bases from V and 4 from J, leaving 6 bases between them. This CDR3 has 12 residues. Germline V gives CDR1 KGHSH, CDR2 LQKENI. The CDR3 region is CASSRMADTQYF. For the CDR3, the DNA is TGTGCCAGCTCACGGATGGCAGATACGCAGTATTTT.

This sequence joins TRBV27 and TRBJ2-1; D possibly matches TRBD1 or TRBD2 (5 bases each). Germline loops: CDR1 MNHEY, CDR2 SMNVEV (reference sequence). The V end was cut by 6 bases, the J end by 9 bases, with 24 bases between. The CDR3 length is 16 residues. CDR3 sequence reads: CASSLPGTRGGREQFF. CDR3 in DNA: TGTGCCAGCAGCTTACCCGGGACCCGGGGCGGTCGTGAGCAGTTCTTC.